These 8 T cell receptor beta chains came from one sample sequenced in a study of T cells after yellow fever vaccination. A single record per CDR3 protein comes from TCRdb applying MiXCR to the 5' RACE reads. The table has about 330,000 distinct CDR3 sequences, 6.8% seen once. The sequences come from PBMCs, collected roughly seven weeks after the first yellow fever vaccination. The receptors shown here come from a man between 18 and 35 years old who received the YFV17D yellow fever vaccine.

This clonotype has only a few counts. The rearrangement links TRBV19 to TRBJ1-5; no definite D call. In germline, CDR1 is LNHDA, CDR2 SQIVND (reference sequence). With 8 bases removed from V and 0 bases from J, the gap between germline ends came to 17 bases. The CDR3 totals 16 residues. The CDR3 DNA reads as TGTGCCAGTGCCCTAGGGCAGTCGTATAGCAATCAGCCCCAGCATTTT. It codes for CASALGQSYSNQPQHF.

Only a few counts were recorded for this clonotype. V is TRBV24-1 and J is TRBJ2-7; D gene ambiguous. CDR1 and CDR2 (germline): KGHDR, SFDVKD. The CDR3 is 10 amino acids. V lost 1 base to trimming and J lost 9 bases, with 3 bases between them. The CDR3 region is CATSDLGQYV. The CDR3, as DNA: TGTGCCACCAGTGATTTAGGGCAGTACGTC.

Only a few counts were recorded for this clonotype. DNA for the CDR3: TGTGCCAGCAGCTTGATAAGGGCAGATACGCAGTATTTT. Translated, it gives CASSLIRADTQYF. V usage is TRBV5-8 and J usage is TRBJ2-3; D remains ambiguous. The CDR3 has 13 residues. Germline V CDR1 and CDR2: SGHTS, YDEGEE. V dropped 1 base and J dropped 4 bases, with 7 bases sitting between them.

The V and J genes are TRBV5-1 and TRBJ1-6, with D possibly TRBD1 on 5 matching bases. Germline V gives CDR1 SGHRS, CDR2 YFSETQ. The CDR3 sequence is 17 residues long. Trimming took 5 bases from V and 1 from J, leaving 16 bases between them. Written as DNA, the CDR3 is TGCGCCAGCAGTGGCGGGGGATTGGGGTCCTATAATTCACCCCTCCACTTT. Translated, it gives CASSGGGLGSYNSPLHF.

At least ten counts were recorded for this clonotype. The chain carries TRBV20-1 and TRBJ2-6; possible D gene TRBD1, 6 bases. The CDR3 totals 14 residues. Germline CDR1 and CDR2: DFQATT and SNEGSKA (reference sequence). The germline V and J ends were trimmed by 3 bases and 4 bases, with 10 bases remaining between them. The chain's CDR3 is CSARVGQGANVLTF. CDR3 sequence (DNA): TGCAGTGCTAGGGTAGGACAGGGGGCCAACGTCCTGACTTTC.

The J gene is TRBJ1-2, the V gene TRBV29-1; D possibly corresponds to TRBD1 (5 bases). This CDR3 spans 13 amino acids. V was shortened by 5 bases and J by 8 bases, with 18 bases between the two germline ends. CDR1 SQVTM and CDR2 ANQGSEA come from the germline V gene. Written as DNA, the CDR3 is TGCAGCGTTTCGGGGCCTCACAGTGGGGGCTACACCTTC. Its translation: CSVSGPHSGGYTF.

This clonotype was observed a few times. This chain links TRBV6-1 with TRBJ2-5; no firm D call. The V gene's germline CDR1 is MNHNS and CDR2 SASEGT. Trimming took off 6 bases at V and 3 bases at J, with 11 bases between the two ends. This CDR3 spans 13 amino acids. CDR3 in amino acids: CASSHRAEETQYF. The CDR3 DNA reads TGTGCCAGCAGCCACAGAGCCGAAGAGACCCAGTACTTC.

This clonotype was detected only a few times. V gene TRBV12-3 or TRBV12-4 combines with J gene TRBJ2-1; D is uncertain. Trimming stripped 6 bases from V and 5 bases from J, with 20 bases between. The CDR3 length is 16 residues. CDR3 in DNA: TGTGCCAGCAGGAACTCTAGATTTCTCCCCCACAATGAGCAGTTCTTC. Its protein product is CASRNSRFLPHNEQFF.